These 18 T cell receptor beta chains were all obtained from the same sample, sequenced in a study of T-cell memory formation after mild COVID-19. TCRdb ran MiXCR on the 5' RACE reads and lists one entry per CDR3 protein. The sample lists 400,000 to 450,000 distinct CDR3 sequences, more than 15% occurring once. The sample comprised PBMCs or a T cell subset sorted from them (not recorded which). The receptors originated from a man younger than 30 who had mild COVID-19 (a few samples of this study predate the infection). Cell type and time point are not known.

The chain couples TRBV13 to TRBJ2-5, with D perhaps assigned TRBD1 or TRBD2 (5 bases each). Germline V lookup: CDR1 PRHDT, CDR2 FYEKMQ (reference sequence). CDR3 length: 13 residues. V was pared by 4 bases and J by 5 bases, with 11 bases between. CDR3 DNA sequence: TGTGCCAGCAGCTGGGGACGGACGGAGACCCAGTACTTC. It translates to CASSWGRTETQYF.

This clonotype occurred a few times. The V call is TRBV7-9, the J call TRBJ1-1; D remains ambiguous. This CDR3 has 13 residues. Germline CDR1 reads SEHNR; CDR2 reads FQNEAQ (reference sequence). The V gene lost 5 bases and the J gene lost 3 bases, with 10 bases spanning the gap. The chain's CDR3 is CASSPRGYTEAFF. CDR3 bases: TGTGCCAGCAGCCCCCGGGGATACACTGAAGCTTTCTTT. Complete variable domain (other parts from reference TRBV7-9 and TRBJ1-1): DTGVSQNPRHKITKRGQNVTFRCDPISEHNRLYWYRQTLGQGPEFLTYFQNEAQLEKSRLLSDRFSAERPKGSFSTLEIQRTEQGDSAMYLCASSPRGYTEAFFGQGTRLTVV.

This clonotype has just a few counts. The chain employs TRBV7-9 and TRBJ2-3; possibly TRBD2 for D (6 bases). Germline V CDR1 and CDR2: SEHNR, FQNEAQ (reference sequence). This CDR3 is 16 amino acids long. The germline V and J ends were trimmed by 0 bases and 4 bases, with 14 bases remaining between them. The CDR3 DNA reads TGTGCCAGCAGCTTAGCGCCGGGGGTTCTGCCAGATACGCAGTATTTT. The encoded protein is CASSLAPGVLPDTQYF.

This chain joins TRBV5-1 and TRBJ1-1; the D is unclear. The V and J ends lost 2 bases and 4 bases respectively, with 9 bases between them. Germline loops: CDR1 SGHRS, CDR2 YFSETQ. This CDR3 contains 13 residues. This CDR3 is CASSFDLITEAFF. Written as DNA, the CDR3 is TGCGCCAGCAGCTTCGACCTGATCACTGAAGCTTTCTTT.

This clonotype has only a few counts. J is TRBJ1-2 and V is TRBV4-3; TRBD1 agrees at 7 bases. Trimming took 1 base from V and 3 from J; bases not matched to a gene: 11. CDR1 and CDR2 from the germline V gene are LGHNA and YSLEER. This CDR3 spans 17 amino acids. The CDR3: CASSQASYRGSYYGYTF. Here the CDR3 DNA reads TGCGCCAGCAGCCAAGCTAGCTACAGGGGAAGTTACTATGGCTACACCTTC.

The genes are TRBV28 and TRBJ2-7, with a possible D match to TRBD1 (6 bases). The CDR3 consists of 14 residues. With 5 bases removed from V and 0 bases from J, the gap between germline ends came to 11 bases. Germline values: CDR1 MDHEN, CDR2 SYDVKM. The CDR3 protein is CASSKTGSSYEQYV. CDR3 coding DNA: TGTGCCAGCAGTAAGACAGGAAGCTCCTACGAGCAGTACGTC.

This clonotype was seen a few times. This CDR3 is CASRGLIISPTTDTQYF. The CDR3 DNA follows: TGTGCCAGCAGGGGGCTTATCATCAGCCCGACCACAGATACGCAGTATTTT. J is TRBJ2-3 and V is TRBV12-3 or TRBV12-4; tentatively, D is TRBD1 (5 bases). This CDR3 is built from 17 residues. Trimming cost V 6 bases and J 2 bases, with 21 bases left between them.

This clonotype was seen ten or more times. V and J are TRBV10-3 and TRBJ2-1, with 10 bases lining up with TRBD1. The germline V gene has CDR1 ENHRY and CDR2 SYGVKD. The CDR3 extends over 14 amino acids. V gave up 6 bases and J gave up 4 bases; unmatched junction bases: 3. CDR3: CAISRDRGYNEQFF. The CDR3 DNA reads TGTGCCATCAGCCGGGACAGGGGATACAATGAGCAGTTCTTC.

The CDR3 sequence: CASSQGRDRGAENIQYF. As DNA, the CDR3 is TGCGCCAGCAGCCAAGGGCGGGACAGGGGTGCGGAGAACATTCAGTACTTC. V usage is TRBV4-3 and J usage is TRBJ2-4; 10 bases agree with TRBD1. The CDR3 consists of 17 residues. Germline values: CDR1 LGHNA, CDR2 YSLEER. The ends lost 1 base at V and 7 bases at J; junction bases unmatched: 10.

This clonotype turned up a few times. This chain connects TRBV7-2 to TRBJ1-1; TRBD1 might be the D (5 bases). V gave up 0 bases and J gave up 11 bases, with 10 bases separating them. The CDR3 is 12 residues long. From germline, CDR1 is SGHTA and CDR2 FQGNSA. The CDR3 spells CASSLARGAAFF. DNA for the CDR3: TGTGCCAGCAGCTTAGCGCGTGGGGCGGCTTTCTTT.

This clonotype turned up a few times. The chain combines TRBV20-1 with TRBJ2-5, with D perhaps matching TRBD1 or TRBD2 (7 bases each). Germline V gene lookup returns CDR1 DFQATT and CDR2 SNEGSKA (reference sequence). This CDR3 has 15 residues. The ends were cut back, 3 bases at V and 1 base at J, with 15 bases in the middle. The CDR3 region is CSASGQGGAQETQYF. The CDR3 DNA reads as TGCAGTGCTAGCGGCCAGGGGGGGGCCCAAGAGACCCAGTACTTC.

CDR3 in amino acids: CASSYGQYSYEQYV. DNA of the CDR3: TGTGCCAGCAGTTATGGACAGTACTCCTACGAGCAGTACGTC. The gene calls are TRBV6-2 or TRBV6-3 and TRBJ2-7, with a weak D call TRBD1 (6 bases). V was cut by 3 bases and J by 0 bases, with 9 bases left in between. CDR3 length: 14 residues. Per germline, CDR1 MNHEY and CDR2 SVGEGT.

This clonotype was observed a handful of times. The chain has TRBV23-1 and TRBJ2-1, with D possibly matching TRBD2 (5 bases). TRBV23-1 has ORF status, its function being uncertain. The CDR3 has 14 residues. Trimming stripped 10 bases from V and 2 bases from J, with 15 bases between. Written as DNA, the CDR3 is TGCGCCAACCGCCGGGGTAGGGCCTACAATGAGCAGTTCTTC. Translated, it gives CANRRGRAYNEQFF.

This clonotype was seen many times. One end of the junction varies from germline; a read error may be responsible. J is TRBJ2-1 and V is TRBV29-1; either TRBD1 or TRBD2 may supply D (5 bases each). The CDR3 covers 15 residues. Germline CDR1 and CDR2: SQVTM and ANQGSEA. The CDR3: CSVEDREGYIAEQFF. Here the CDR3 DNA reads TGCAGCGTGGAAGACAGAGAGGGGTACATCGCGGAGCAGTTCTTC.

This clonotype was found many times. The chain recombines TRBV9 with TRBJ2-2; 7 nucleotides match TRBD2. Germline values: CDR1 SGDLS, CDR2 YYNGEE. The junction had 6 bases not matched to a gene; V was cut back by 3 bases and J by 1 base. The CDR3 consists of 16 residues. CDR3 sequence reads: CASSDRLAENTGELFF. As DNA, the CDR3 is TGTGCCAGCAGCGACCGACTAGCTGAGAACACCGGGGAGCTGTTTTTT.

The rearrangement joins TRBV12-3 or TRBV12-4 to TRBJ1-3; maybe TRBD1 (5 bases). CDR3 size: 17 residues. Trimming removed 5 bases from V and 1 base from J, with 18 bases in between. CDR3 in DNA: TGTGCCAGCAGTCCAGGGTGGGGAAGTGGGTCTGGAAACACCATATATTTT. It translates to CASSPGWGSGSGNTIYF.

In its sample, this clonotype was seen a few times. The chain's CDR3 is CASSLGLAGNHRGTQYF. CDR3 coding DNA: TGTGCCAGCAGCTTAGGCCTAGCGGGGAACCACAGGGGCACGCAGTATTTT. The chain combines TRBV7-9 with TRBJ2-3; 9 bases are shared with TRBD2. This CDR3 region has 17 residues. Germline V lookup: CDR1 SEHNR, CDR2 FQNEAQ (reference sequence). V trimming: 1 base; J trimming: 9 bases; junction bases outside the gene matches: 14.

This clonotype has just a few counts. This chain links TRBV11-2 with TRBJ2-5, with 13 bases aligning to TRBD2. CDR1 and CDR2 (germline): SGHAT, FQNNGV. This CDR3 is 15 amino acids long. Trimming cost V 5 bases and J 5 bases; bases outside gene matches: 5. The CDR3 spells CASSRTSGGYETQYF. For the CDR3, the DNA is TGTGCCAGCAGCCGGACTAGCGGGGGTTATGAGACCCAGTACTTC.